Detailed here is one TCR beta chain. It has no known antigen specificity. No qualities accompany the bases; no much larger clone lies one base away. Libraries were made using the immunoSEQ multiplex PCR assay. The immuneACCESS repertoire file appears here via TCRdb, limited to in-frame rearrangements. These files lack a portion of the clones; in checked studies, under half of the deficit traces to unresolved V genes, and the cause of the others is not known. The sample records about 69,000 clones, 90% to 95% of which are singletons. The ten largest make up under 0.35% of the sample. CDR1 and CDR2 are read off the germline V gene as KGHSH and LQKENI. The CDR3 holds 15 amino acids from the cysteine to the phenylalanine. CDR3 DNA is the only sequence kept; it has 45 bases, read in frame from the first base. V is reduced by 6 bases and J by 0 bases, leaving a spacing of 12 bases between them. This sample was included in a study of T cell changes during pregnancy in multiple sclerosis (dated by TCRdb to between 2018 and 2021). Notes on the research overall: The study looked at changes in the T cell repertoire across pregnancy in women with multiple sclerosis.

The receptor's source is a female donor in good health, enrolled as a control in a pregnancy study. The chain couples TRBV18 to TRBJ1-3; a tentative D match to TRBD1 spans 6 bases. Source: CD4+ T cells from peripheral blood mononuclear cells, taken in the third trimester of pregnancy. The CDR3 in this case is CASSRGQISGNTIYF. The DNA reads TGTGCCAGCTCTCGAGGACAGATCTCTGGAAACACCATATATTTT.